This is a list of T cell receptor beta chains from one sample in a study of blood T cells in healthy people across ages. One entry per CDR3 protein results from TCRdb running MiXCR on the 5' RACE reads. Here the sample spans about 540,000 distinct CDR3 sequences, approximately 25% being singletons. These data are also associated with another study on T cells of mothers and their children.

Sequencing input: blood. These receptors were obtained from a boy younger than 18 in good health. The conserved cysteine and the conserved F or W are not part of the CDR3 here.

V: TRBV7-2; CDR3: ASSSIGQAMSYEQY
V: TRBV6-6; CDR3: ASSPGPSPLLEQY
V: TRBV4-1; CDR3: ASSVTEGHRSEKLL
V: TRBV10-3; CDR3: AISQQDYEQY
V: TRBV4-3; CDR3: ASSVQWYLRSPTEAF
V: TRBV6-6; CDR3: ASTDREAPYEQY
V: TRBV28; CDR3: ASSDRVGTQY
V: TRBV27; CDR3: ASGTSGRAMIMNEQF
V: TRBV7-2; CDR3: ASSQTPGELF
V: TRBV20-1; CDR3: SARETGGSYNEQF